Each of the 26 T cell receptor beta chains below was sequenced from the same sample in a study of T-cell memory formation after mild COVID-19. TCRdb fed the 5' RACE reads into MiXCR, producing one record per CDR3 protein. The top ten clones hold approximately 8.4% of a sample with fewer than 650,000 distinct CDR3 sequences, 20% to 25% of them seen once. Sequenced input: PBMCs or a T cell subset sorted from them (not recorded which). The receptors were gathered from an adult woman who had mild COVID-19 (a few samples of this study predate the infection). Cell type and time point are not known.

The table lists this clonotype with a few counts. The chain couples TRBV27 to TRBJ2-7; the D is unclear. The CDR3 loop spans 14 amino acids. Germline CDR1 MNHEY, CDR2 SMNVEV (reference sequence). The V end lost 5 bases, the J end lost 0 bases, and 11 bases lay between the germline ends. The chain's CDR3 is CASSPSPSSYEQYF. Here the CDR3 DNA reads TGTGCCAGCAGTCCCAGCCCTAGCTCCTACGAGCAGTACTTC.

The chain couples TRBV30 to TRBJ2-7; the D gene is possibly TRBD1 (5 bases). This CDR3 has 12 amino acids. V was pared by 5 bases and J by 3 bases, with 11 bases between. From germline, CDR1 is GTSNPN and CDR2 SVGIG (reference sequence). The CDR3 protein is CAWALGRYEQYF. CDR3 bases: TGTGCCTGGGCTTTGGGGCGCTACGAGCAGTACTTC.

The chain carries TRBV7-6 and TRBJ2-5; TRBD2 aligns across 10 bases. J was trimmed by 1 base and V by 5 bases; bases with no gene match: 1. The CDR3 has 14 amino acids. From germline, CDR1 is SGHVS and CDR2 FNYEAQ. CDR3 nucleotides: TGTGCCAGCAGCCGGACTAGCGGCCAAGAGACCCAGTACTTC. Amino acids: CASSRTSGQETQYF.

The chain has TRBV14 and TRBJ1-2; D is possibly TRBD1 (5 bases). CDR3 size: 13 residues. Germline CDR1 SGHDN, CDR2 FVKESK. Deletions cut 4 bases from V and 3 bases from J, with 9 bases between. Here the CDR3 DNA reads TGTGCCAGCAGCCTGGGACTGTACTATGGCTACACCTTC. It is translated as CASSLGLYYGYTF.

The chain carries TRBV7-8 and TRBJ2-1; 7 bases align to TRBD2. J was trimmed by 2 bases and V by 3 bases; bases with no gene match: 10. CDR3 length equals 17 residues. Looked up from germline, CDR1 is SGHVS and CDR2 is FQNEAQ. The CDR3 region is CASSFKVRGSPYNEQFF. CDR3 nucleotide sequence: TGTGCCAGCAGCTTTAAAGTACGCGGGAGCCCCTACAATGAGCAGTTCTTC. Drawing the rest from reference TRBV7-8 and TRBJ2-1, the complete variable domain is GAGVSQSPRYKVAKRGQDVALRCDPISGHVSLFWYQQALGQGPEFLTYFQNEAQLDKSGLPSDRFFAERPEGSVSTLKIQRTQQEDSAVYLCASSFKVRGSPYNEQFFGPGTRLTVL.

Here the CDR3 reads CAITQGATDTQYF. The CDR3 nucleotides are TGTGCCATCACCCAGGGAGCCACAGATACGCAGTATTTT. This sequence joins TRBV10-3 and TRBJ2-3; D is perhaps TRBD1 or TRBD2 (5 bases each). CDR3 length: 13 residues. From germline, CDR1 is ENHRY and CDR2 SYGVKD. The V gene lost 7 bases and the J gene lost 2 bases, with 10 bases spanning the gap.

This clonotype was observed a handful of times. The V call is TRBV7-8, the J call TRBJ2-5; D not certain. Germline V lookup: CDR1 SGHVS, CDR2 FQNEAQ. Trimming took off 3 bases at V and 5 bases at J, with 13 bases between the two ends. CDR3 length equals 14 residues. In DNA form, the CDR3 reads TGTGCCAGCAGCTTGGAGCCCCATGAGGAGACCCAGTACTTC. It specifies CASSLEPHEETQYF.

The genes are TRBV20-1 and TRBJ1-4; unclear D gene. Trimming took 5 bases from V and 5 from J, leaving 15 bases between them. This CDR3 is built from 14 residues. Germline V lookup: CDR1 DFQATT, CDR2 SNEGSKA (reference sequence). The CDR3, as DNA: TGCAGTGCTTGGGGAGGTTCTGCAAATGAAAAACTGTTTTTT. Its protein is CSAWGGSANEKLFF.

In this sample, this clonotype turned up a few times. V is TRBV29-1 and J is TRBJ2-1; 9 nucleotides agree with TRBD2. This CDR3 spans 13 amino acids. Germline CDR1 and CDR2: SQVTM and ANQGSEA. Trimming took 3 bases from V and 9 from J; bases not matched to a gene: 6. The CDR3 loop reads CSVEAGGPGEQFF. CDR3 bases: TGCAGCGTTGAGGCGGGGGGGCCTGGTGAGCAGTTCTTC.

The rearrangement joins TRBV12-3 or TRBV12-4 to TRBJ2-7; D not resolved. Trimming shortened V by 3 bases and J by 3 bases, and 21 bases separated the two germline ends. The CDR3 has 17 amino acids. Here the CDR3 DNA reads TGTGCCAGCAGTTTGGGTGGCCTAGGTGGCGGTGTCTACGAGCAGTACTTC. Translating it yields CASSLGGLGGGVYEQYF.

The chain carries TRBV18 and TRBJ2-1; 8 positions match TRBD2. Per germline, CDR1 KGHSH and CDR2 LQKENI. The CDR3 covers 16 residues. J gave up 10 bases and V 1 base, and 12 bases lay outside the gene matches. The CDR3 DNA sequence: TGTGCCAGCTCACCACACGTGCTAGCGGGTAAAGGGGAGCAGTTCTTC. This sequence encodes CASSPHVLAGKGEQFF.

The chain combines TRBV12-3 or TRBV12-4 with TRBJ2-1; 11 nucleotides match TRBD2. The V gene end was trimmed by 6 bases and the J gene end by 6 bases; junction bases not matched to a gene: 7. This CDR3 comprises 15 residues. CDR3 nucleotide sequence: TGTGCCAGCAGGAATACTAGCGGGGGCCTCAATGAGCAGTTCTTC. It encodes CASRNTSGGLNEQFF.

The chain combines TRBV15 with TRBJ1-1; D is uncertain. Germline CDR1 is LNHNV and CDR2 is YYDKDF (reference sequence). This CDR3 is built from 14 residues. V dropped 5 bases and J dropped 8 bases, with 18 bases sitting between them. The CDR3 is CATSYKDPVTEAFF. CDR3 coding DNA: TGTGCCACCAGCTACAAGGACCCGGTTACCGAAGCTTTCTTT. The full variable domain, rest sourced from reference TRBV15 and TRBJ1-1, is DAMVIQNPRYQVTQFGKPVTLSCSQTLNHNVMYWYQQKSSQAPKLLFHYYDKDFNNEADTPDNFQSRRPNTSFCFLDIRSPGLGDTAMYLCATSYKDPVTEAFFGQGTRLTVV.

The chain uses TRBV12-3 or TRBV12-4 and TRBJ1-1; D may be TRBD1 (6 bases). This CDR3 is 15 amino acids long. V lost 3 bases to trimming and J lost 0 bases, with 11 bases between them. CDR3 region: CASSFQGTMNTEAFF. The CDR3 nucleotides read TGTGCCAGCAGTTTCCAGGGGACGATGAACACTGAAGCTTTCTTT.

This clonotype was observed a few times. The chain combines TRBV7-9 with TRBJ2-2, with 9 bases aligning to TRBD1. After removal of 5 bases from V and 2 bases from J, the junction contained 9 bases not matched to a gene. CDR1 and CDR2 from the germline V gene are SEHNR and FQNEAQ (reference sequence). The CDR3 is made up of 17 amino acids. CDR3 sequence: CASSPITGGVNTGELFF. The CDR3 region has the DNA TGTGCCAGCAGCCCGATTACAGGGGGCGTCAACACCGGGGAGCTGTTTTTT.

There are a few counts of this clonotype. This rearrangement joins TRBV12-3 or TRBV12-4 to TRBJ1-1; D gene uncertain. The CDR3 is made up of 13 amino acids. Trimming left V 2 bases short and J 11 bases short, with 15 bases between. The CDR3 loop reads CASSLMTGRGAFF. The CDR3 DNA is TGTGCCAGCAGTTTAATGACTGGTCGTGGGGCTTTCTTT.

This clonotype has more than one count but fewer than ten. The chain has TRBV20-1 and TRBJ1-5, with a possible D match to TRBD1 (5 bases). CDR3 length: 17 amino acids. The germline CDR1 and CDR2 sequences are DFQATT and SNEGSKA (reference sequence). The germline V and J ends were trimmed by 0 bases and 3 bases, with 18 bases remaining between them. CDR3 sequence reads: CSARDFRQNRLNQPQHF. The CDR3, as DNA: TGCAGTGCTAGAGATTTCAGACAGAACCGTCTCAATCAGCCCCAGCATTTT.

On this clonotype itself: A junction end diverges from the germline sequence, so it may reflect a read error. This rearrangement joins TRBV6-5 to TRBJ1-5, with 7 bases aligning to TRBD1. The CDR3 spans 14 residues. The germline V gene encodes CDR1 MNHEY and CDR2 SVGAGI. The CDR3 DNA sequence: TGTGCCAGCAGAAGACAGGGAAGCAAACAGCCCCAGCATTTT. It translates to CASRRQGSKQPQHF.

This clonotype occurred many times. The chain is built from TRBV24-1 and TRBJ1-2; maybe TRBD1 (6 bases). CDR3 size: 14 residues. The V end lost 1 base, the J end lost 8 bases, and 13 bases lay between the germline ends. From germline, CDR1 is KGHDR and CDR2 SFDVKD. The DNA for the CDR3 is TGTGCCACCAGTGATTTCCGAACAGGGCGCGGCTACACCTTC. This translates into CATSDFRTGRGYTF.

This clonotype was detected a few times. CDR3 amino acids: CASSGTVANSPLHF. The CDR3 DNA follows: TGTGCCAGTAGTGGGACCGTAGCTAATTCACCCCTCCACTTT. The gene calls are TRBV19 and TRBJ1-6, with a tentative D call TRBD1 (5 bases). V lost 5 bases and J 6 bases, leaving 11 bases between the germline ends. This CDR3 comprises 14 residues. CDR1 is LNHDA, CDR2 SQIVND, per germline (reference sequence).

The gene calls are TRBV6-2 or TRBV6-3 and TRBJ1-3; D gene uncertain. V lost 2 bases and J 3 bases, leaving 5 bases between the germline ends. This CDR3 has 13 residues. Per the germline V gene, CDR1 is MNHEY and CDR2 is SVGEGT. In DNA form, the CDR3 reads TGTGCCAGCAGTTACCGAGATGGAAACACCATATATTTT. Its translation is CASSYRDGNTIYF.

This sequence joins TRBV24-1 and TRBJ2-1; 9 bases fit TRBD2. The CDR3 consists of 14 residues. The germline V gene encodes CDR1 KGHDR and CDR2 SFDVKD. V dropped 11 bases and J dropped 7; count of bases not matched to a gene: 11. The CDR3: CAIRASGIGNEQFF. For the CDR3, the DNA is TGTGCCATAAGAGCTAGCGGGATCGGTAATGAGCAGTTCTTC.

The chain couples TRBV5-6 to TRBJ1-3; D remains unclear. V was cut by 0 bases and J by 0 bases, with 4 bases left in between. The germline V gene encodes CDR1 SGHDT and CDR2 YYEEEE. The CDR3 covers 14 residues. DNA for the CDR3: TGTGCCAGCAGCTTGGGCGACTCTGGAAACACCATATATTTT. Its protein is CASSLGDSGNTIYF.

The V gene is TRBV30, the J gene TRBJ1-5; D is undetermined. This CDR3 has 14 amino acids. The germline gives CDR1 GTSNPN, CDR2 SVGIG (reference sequence). Trimming removed 1 base at V and 0 bases at J, with 7 bases between. The CDR3 sequence: CAWSGVYSNQPQHF. The CDR3 DNA reads as TGTGCCTGGAGTGGGGTGTATAGCAATCAGCCCCAGCATTTT.

In this sample, this clonotype turned up a few times. This chain connects TRBV5-1 to TRBJ2-3; 9 positions match TRBD2. This CDR3 comprises 17 residues. Trimming took 2 bases from V and 4 from J; bases not matched to a gene: 11. The germline CDR1 and CDR2 sequences are SGHRS and YFSETQ. CDR3 DNA: TGCGCCAGCAGCTTTGCAGCTGGCGGGGGGGCGGCAGATACGCAGTATTTT. Its translation: CASSFAAGGGAADTQYF.

This clonotype was seen a handful of times. This chain connects TRBV4-2 to TRBJ2-3; D may correspond to TRBD1 or TRBD2 (5 bases each). This CDR3 has 16 amino acids. Germline V lookup: CDR1 LGHNA, CDR2 YNFKEQ. Trimming pared 1 base from V and 3 bases from J, leaving 14 bases between. CDR3 nucleotide sequence: TGTGCCAGCAGCCAAGGGGGGTCTAGTAGTACAGATACGCAGTATTTT. The encoded protein is CASSQGGSSSTDTQYF.